The rows below give T cell receptor beta chains drawn from one sample of a study of cytomegalovirus exposure and HLA in healthy donors. Sequencing used immunoSEQ multiplex PCR; TCRdb keeps in-frame clones, though not all of them. The table records roughly 130,000 clones, 73% of them present only once. The sequenced sample was PBMCs. The source is a woman in her thirties or forties in good health and CMV-seropositive. The CDR3 runs from the conserved cysteine through the conserved F or W. A D gene is named only where the DNA matches it firmly. Size is omitted from some rows. Given values are once, few, many or a class for expanded clones.

>once|NA|TRBJ2-1|TRBV6-4
TGTGCCAGCAGTGCCCAGCCCCAGACTGTAGACAATGAGCAGTTCTTC
CASSAQPQTVDNEQFF
>few|NA|TRBJ1-1|TRBV27
TGTGCCAGCAGTTTATCGGGCGGGTGGGGTACTGAAGCTTTCTTT
CASSLSGGWGTEAFF
>NA|TRBD1|TRBJ1-4|TRBV5-5
TGTGCCAGCAGCTTGGGGTTAGGGACAGAACTGTTTTTT
CASSLGLGTELFF
>NA|NA|TRBJ2-7|TRBV28
TGTGCCAGCAGTTTATATCGCGGGACTTACGAGCAGTACTTC
CASSLYRGTYEQYF
>NA|NA|TRBJ1-4|TRBV21-1
TGTGCCAGCAGCAAAGCTTTGGACTCTCGGAGCCATGAAAAACTGTTTTTT
CASSKALDSRSHEKLFF
>NA|NA|TRBJ1-2|TRBV28
TGTGCCAGCACCCCTATACAGGGTAGGGGCTATGGCTACACCTTC
CASTPIQGRGYGYTF
>once|TRBD2|TRBJ2-2|TRBV11-2
TGTGCCAGCAGCGCCAGGACTAGCCGAAGTAACACCGGGGAGCTGTTTTTT
CASSARTSRSNTGELFF
>few|NA|TRBJ2-5|TRBV10-3
TGTGCCATCAGTGGGCGGGACGGAGAGACCCAGTACTTC
CAISGRDGETQYF
>once|NA|TRBJ2-7|TRBV19
TGTGCCAGTAGTAGTACAGGCCTATCCTACGAGCAGTACTTC
CASSSTGLSYEQYF
>NA|NA|TRBJ1-4|TRBV7-7
TGTGCCAGCAGCCCCTACATAACAGGGCGCACTAATGAAAAACTGTTTTTT
CASSPYITGRTNEKLFF
>NA|TRBD2|TRBJ2-5|TRBV6-5
TGTGCCAGCAGTTACTCGCTAGCGGGGGCCTTGAAGACCCAGTACTTC
CASSYSLAGALKTQYF
>few|TRBD2|TRBJ2-3|TRBV7-2
TGTGCCAGCAGCCACCCCTCGGGGGGTTACACAGATACGCAGTATTTT
CASSHPSGGYTDTQYF
>large|TRBD1|TRBJ2-6|TRBV7-2
TGTGCCAGCAGGCCCACCGCCGGGACAGCCTTTTCTGGGGCCAACGTCCTGACTTTC
CASRPTAGTAFSGANVLTF
>NA|NA|TRBJ2-1|TRBV7-9
TGTGCCAGCAGCTTAAGGTCGGGCGACAGCTCCTACAATGAGCAGTTCTTC
CASSLRSGDSSYNEQFF
>few|NA|TRBJ2-3|TRBV5-6
TGTGCCAGCAGCTCGCGCGGCAGAGATACGCAGTATTTT
CASSSRGRDTQYF
>once|NA|TRBJ1-6|TRBV30
TGCGGGCAGGGAAGTTCACCCCTCCACTTT
CGQGSSPLHF
>few|NA|TRBJ1-2|TRBV28
TGTGCCAGCAGTTTATTTAAGGGGAAAGCTAACTATGGCTACACCTTC
CASSLFKGKANYGYTF
>NA|TRBD2|TRBJ2-2|TRBV5-1
TGCGCCAGCAGCACTGGGACTAGCGGGAGGGCCGACGGGGAGCTGTTTTTT
CASSTGTSGRADGELFF
>NA|TRBD1|TRBJ1-1|TRBV4-1
TGCGCCAGCAGCCACGGGACAGGGAAGGATACTGAAGCTTTCTTT
CASSHGTGKDTEAFF
>NA|TRBD1|TRBJ1-6|TRBV28
TGTGCCAGCAGTAATCCAGGGACAGTAGATTCACCCCTCCACTTT
CASSNPGTVDSPLHF
>NA|TRBD1|TRBJ1-2|TRBV6-6
TGTGCCAGCAGTTCCCAAGGACAGGTCTATGGCTACACCTTC
CASSSQGQVYGYTF
>NA|NA|TRBJ2-5|TRBV7-3
TGTGCCAGCAGCTCGGGACTCCAGGGCGAGACCCAGTACTTC
CASSSGLQGETQYF
>NA|NA|TRBJ2-7|TRBV21-1
TGTGCCAGCAGCAAAGCTGCGGACCGGGACTCCTACGAGCAGTACTTC
CASSKAADRDSYEQYF
>NA|NA|TRBJ1-4|TRBV6-1
TGTGCCAGCAGTGGGCACCTAACAGACAATAATGAAAAACTGTTTTTT
CASSGHLTDNNEKLFF
>NA|NA|TRBJ2-1|TRBV10-1
TGCGCCAGCAGTGGGGCCTTTAGGGGGAGGGTGTTGCACAATGAGCAGTTCTTC
CASSGAFRGRVLHNEQFF